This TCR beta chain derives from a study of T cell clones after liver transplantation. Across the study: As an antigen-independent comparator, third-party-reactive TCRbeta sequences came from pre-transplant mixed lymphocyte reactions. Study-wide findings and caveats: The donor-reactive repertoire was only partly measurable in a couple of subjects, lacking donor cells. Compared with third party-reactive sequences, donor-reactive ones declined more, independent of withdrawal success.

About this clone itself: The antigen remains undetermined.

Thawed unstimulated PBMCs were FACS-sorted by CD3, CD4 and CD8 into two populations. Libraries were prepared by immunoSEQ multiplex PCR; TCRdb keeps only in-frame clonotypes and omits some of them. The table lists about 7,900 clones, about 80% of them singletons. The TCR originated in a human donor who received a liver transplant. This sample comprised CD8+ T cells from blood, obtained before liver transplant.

CDR3 region: CASSNPARRNTEAFF. The CDR3 bases are TGCGCCAGCAGCAATCCTGCTAGGCGGAACACTGAAGCTTTCTTT. The chain couples TRBV4-1 to TRBJ1-1; no clear D gene. Deletions cut 5 bases from V and 1 base from J, with 14 bases between. Germline values: CDR1 MGHRA, CDR2 YSYEKL. CDR3 length: 15 amino acids.